This T cell receptor (beta chain) emerged from a study of cytomegalovirus exposure and HLA in healthy donors. Of note for this clone: Its matching antigen is unknown.

PCR involved 60 Vbeta and 13 Jbeta primers. Clones were read by immunoSEQ multiplex PCR, and TCRdb kept only the in-frame ones, dropping some. The sample has about 150,000 clones, roughly 84% seen once. Regarding the study as a whole: Common viral pathogens were later found to be apparently linked to several of the most significant clusters. Reports credit the classifier with highly specific, highly sensitive diagnosis of cytomegalovirus status. Roughly uniform sequencing depth across donors was assumed, possibly incorrectly. The likely origin of a cluster of highly shared sequence variants was a sequencing artifact.

CDR1 and CDR2 from the germline V gene are SGDLS and YYNGEE. Trimming removed 4 bases from V and 0 bases from J, with 11 bases in between. This CDR3 region has 15 residues. The source of this sequence is a man between 18 and 29 years old in good health and CMV-seronegative. The specimen sequenced was PBMCs. The chain recombines TRBV9 with TRBJ2-1; D unclear. The CDR3 protein is CASSQSPGSYNEQFF. The CDR3 DNA follows: TGTGCCAGCAGCCAAAGTCCGGGCTCCTACAATGAGCAGTTCTTC.